The clone carrying this TCR beta chain has just one count. Antigen unknown. The record originates from a study of CD4 T cells in relation to SARS-CoV-2 and coronaviruses. Trimming removed 2 bases at V and 7 bases at J, with 0 bases between. The CDR3 extends over 10 amino acids. Clones were sequenced by immunoSEQ multiplex PCR, and TCRdb holds only the in-frame ones, with some missing. Here the sample spans just over 25,000 clones, 75% to 80% being singletons. Unexposed donor CD4+ T cells date from about 2011-2019, before the COVID-19 pandemic. After more than eight days of culture, CD4+ T cells were isolated. Testing used SARS-CoV-2 S/N and four cold-coronavirus spikes on unexposed-donor CD4+ T cells, cells permitting. General study points: Pre-pandemic and post-infection samples never came from the same donor.

The clonotype originates from a human donor in good health. The sequenced sample was CD4+ T cells from PBMCs, cultured in vitro. The chain has TRBV23-1 and TRBJ2-1; D is unclear. TRBV23-1 carries the ORF label, with uncertain function. This CDR3 reads CASSQNEQFF. The CDR3 coding sequence is TGCGCCAGCAGTCAAAATGAGCAGTTCTTC.